These 26 T cell receptor beta chains were all obtained from the same sample, sequenced in a study of blood T cells in healthy people across ages. Next came a second PCR, run for about 7 to 12 cycles, which used a sample-barcoded 5' primer along with a J-beta primer mix. One entry per CDR3 protein results from TCRdb running MiXCR on the 5' RACE reads. The data show 2 million or so distinct CDR3 sequences, 40% to 55% seen once. The source material was blood. All receptors derive from a woman aged 40 to 49 in good health.

This clonotype has only a few counts. An end of the junction does not agree with germline; a read error may underlie this. The CDR3 protein is CASSSAGQGSHEQYF. In DNA form, the CDR3 reads TGTGCTAGCAGCTCAGCGGGACAGGGGTCCCACGAGCAGTACTTC. This chain uses TRBV11-2 with TRBJ2-7; 10 bases align to TRBD1. This CDR3 spans 15 amino acids. Looked up from germline, CDR1 is SGHAT and CDR2 is FQNNGV.

This clonotype was counted once. The chain carries TRBV20-1 and TRBJ2-3, with 7 nucleotides matching TRBD2. J was trimmed by 4 bases and V by 3 bases; bases with no gene match: 4. Germline V lookup: CDR1 DFQATT, CDR2 SNEGSKA (reference sequence). There are 13 residues in the CDR3. This chain's CDR3 is CSARTSKSDTQYF. In DNA, the CDR3 is TGCAGTGCTAGGACTAGCAAGTCAGATACGCAGTATTTT.

The V gene is TRBV7-8, the J gene TRBJ2-4; D possibly corresponds to TRBD2 (6 bases). V gave up 5 bases and J gave up 5 bases, with 16 bases separating them. CDR3 size: 15 residues. Germline-derived CDR1 and CDR2 are SGHVS and FQNEAQ. The CDR3 loop reads CASSRDRVAENIQYF. The CDR3 bases are TGTGCCAGCAGCCGGGACCGCGTAGCGGAAAACATTCAGTACTTC.

The sample holds a few counts of this clonotype. The V call is TRBV27, the J call TRBJ2-7; 8 bases match TRBD1. V lost 5 bases and J lost 3; bases outside the gene matches: 6. Germline loops: CDR1 MNHEY, CDR2 SMNVEV (reference sequence). The CDR3 has 14 residues. The CDR3 spells CASSPPGQVYEQYF. The CDR3 DNA reads TGTGCCAGCAGTCCTCCGGGACAGGTCTACGAGCAGTACTTC.

This clonotype was seen only a few times. This chain connects TRBV28 to TRBJ2-1; unclear D gene. Trimming pared 4 bases from V and 7 bases from J, leaving 8 bases between. The CDR3 is 12 amino acids. Germline assignment: CDR1 MDHEN and CDR2 SYDVKM. This CDR3 reads CASSSIRNEQFF. DNA of the CDR3: TGTGCCAGCAGTTCCATTAGAAATGAGCAGTTCTTC. The variable domain in full, completed from reference TRBV28 and TRBJ2-1, reads DVKVTQSSRYLVKRTGEKVFLECVQDMDHENMFWYRQDPGLGLRLIYFSYDVKMKEKGDIPEGYSVSREKKERFSLILESASTNQTSMYLCASSSIRNEQFFGPGTRLTVL.

A single count supports this clonotype. The chain couples TRBV4-3 to TRBJ2-7; D uncertain. The V end lost 0 bases, the J end lost 2 bases, and 8 bases lay between the germline ends. Germline V gene sequence: CDR1 LGHNA, CDR2 YSLEER. The CDR3 totals 14 residues. The CDR3, as DNA: TGCGCCAGCAGCCAAGATTCTGGGGCCTACGAGCAGTACTTC. The encoded protein is CASSQDSGAYEQYF.

This clonotype was seen a handful of times. V and J are TRBV20-1 and TRBJ2-5; D is perhaps TRBD2 (5 bases). This CDR3 comprises 15 residues. V dropped 4 bases and J dropped 2 bases, with 17 bases sitting between them. CDR1 and CDR2 from the germline V gene are DFQATT and SNEGSKA (reference sequence). As DNA, the CDR3 is TGCAGTGCTATAAAAATGGACTCCTCACAAGAGACCCAGTACTTC. It codes for CSAIKMDSSQETQYF.

CDR3 residues: CSARDLQSGTDTQYF. CDR3 coding DNA: TGCAGTGCTAGAGATTTACAGTCCGGCACAGATACGCAGTATTTT. The V gene is TRBV20-1, the J gene TRBJ2-3; D unresolved. The germline CDR1 and CDR2 sequences are DFQATT and SNEGSKA (reference sequence). The CDR3 covers 15 residues. V lost 0 bases to trimming and J lost 1 base, with 11 bases between them.

This clonotype was observed a single time. This sequence joins TRBV6-5 and TRBJ2-3; tentatively, D is TRBD2 (7 bases). Germline-derived CDR1 and CDR2 are MNHEY and SVGAGI. The CDR3 runs 16 residues. V lost 2 bases, J lost 5 bases, and 17 bases lay in between. The CDR3 nucleotides are TGTGCCAGCAGTTACGGGGCGGGGGCCCTTTTAGATACGCAGTATTTT. Residues: CASSYGAGALLDTQYF.

This clonotype turned up a few times. The genes are TRBV6-2 or TRBV6-3 and TRBJ2-1; tentatively, D is TRBD1 or TRBD2 (5 bases each). The CDR3 runs 14 residues. CDR1 MNHEY and CDR2 SVGEGT come from the germline V gene. The V end was cut by 9 bases, the J end by 8 bases, with 20 bases between. CDR3 loop: CASDLPGTHHEQFF. CDR3 DNA sequence: TGTGCCAGTGACCTCCCGGGGACCCACCATGAGCAGTTCTTC.

This clonotype was detected ten times or more. V is TRBV27 and J is TRBJ2-3; the D is unclear. Germline loops: CDR1 MNHEY, CDR2 SMNVEV (reference sequence). V lost 6 bases, J lost 1 base, and 8 bases lay in between. This CDR3 comprises 13 residues. Written as DNA, the CDR3 is TGTGCCAGCAGCTTACTCGGCACAGATACGCAGTATTTT. Protein sequence: CASSLLGTDTQYF.

The chain carries TRBV6-1 and TRBJ2-5, with D possibly matching TRBD1 (6 bases). Germline values: CDR1 MNHNS, CDR2 SASEGT. Trimming took off 6 bases at V and 5 bases at J, with 16 bases between the two ends. CDR3 size: 14 residues. CDR3 residues: CASSKTGNWETQYF. CDR3 DNA sequence: TGTGCCAGCAGCAAAACAGGGAATTGGGAGACCCAGTACTTC.

This clonotype has only a few counts. V is TRBV2 and J is TRBJ2-7; tentative D call: TRBD1 (5 bases). Germline V lookup: CDR1 SNHLY, CDR2 FYNNEI. This CDR3 has 16 amino acids. V was cut by 5 bases and J by 0 bases, with 17 bases left in between. CDR3 sequence: CASSPYPGSFSYEQYF. CDR3 nucleotide sequence: TGTGCCAGCAGTCCATACCCAGGGTCTTTCTCCTACGAGCAGTACTTC.

This clonotype occurred once. The chain is built from TRBV6-5 and TRBJ1-6, with TRBD1 identical over 7 bases. The CDR3 loop spans 15 amino acids. Germline trimming cut 6 bases from V and 13 bases from J; bases unmatched to any gene: 15. CDR1 MNHEY and CDR2 SVGAGI come from the germline V gene. As DNA, the CDR3 is TGTGCCAGCAGAGAATTACAGGGGCCAGCGTCGCCCCTCCACTTT. It specifies CASRELQGPASPLHF.

The chain combines TRBV6-2 or TRBV6-3 with TRBJ2-3; D perhaps matches TRBD1 (6 bases). Trimming removed 3 bases from V and 0 bases from J, with 13 bases in between. This CDR3 is 16 amino acids long. Germline CDR1 and CDR2: MNHEY and SVGEGT. Here the CDR3 reads CASSYRTVGSTDTQYF. The CDR3 nucleotides read TGTGCCAGCAGTTATAGGACAGTTGGGAGCACAGATACGCAGTATTTT.

J is TRBJ1-2 and V is TRBV6-2 or TRBV6-3, with D perhaps TRBD1 (6 bases). The CDR3 is made up of 13 amino acids. Looked up from germline, CDR1 is MNHEY and CDR2 is SVGEGT. Trimming took 8 bases from V and 3 from J, leaving 13 bases between them. The CDR3 sequence is CASREGGYYGYTF. In nucleotides, the CDR3 is TGTGCCAGCCGTGAGGGGGGATACTATGGCTACACCTTC.

The rearrangement joins TRBV6-2 or TRBV6-3 to TRBJ1-4; 10 bases line up with TRBD1. Trimming took 10 bases from V and 7 from J; bases not matched to a gene: 6. CDR1 and CDR2 (germline): MNHEY, SVGEGT. The CDR3 extends over 13 amino acids. CDR3 loop: CATTGTGVEKLFF. CDR3 nucleotide sequence: TGTGCCACGACCGGGACAGGGGTTGAAAAACTGTTTTTT.

This rearrangement joins TRBV10-2 to TRBJ2-3; TRBD2 is a possible D gene (5 bases). Trimming pared 0 bases from V and 5 bases from J, leaving 15 bases between. The CDR3 length is 16 residues. Germline V gene sequence: CDR1 WSHSY, CDR2 SAAADI. The CDR3 spells CASSESHGGLEDTQYF. Written as DNA, the CDR3 is TGCGCCAGCAGTGAGTCACACGGAGGCTTGGAAGATACGCAGTATTTT.

This chain links TRBV25-1 with TRBJ1-6, with TRBD1 identical over 7 bases. Per the germline V gene, CDR1 is MGHDK and CDR2 is SYGVNS. The ends lost 4 bases at V and 7 bases at J; junction bases unmatched: 7. The CDR3 sequence is 15 residues long. The CDR3: CASSASGGKNSPLHF. The CDR3 DNA reads as TGTGCCAGCAGTGCCTCAGGGGGGAAGAATTCACCCCTCCACTTT.

The chain has TRBV5-1 and TRBJ2-3; D call uncertain. Germline V gene data show CDR1 as SGHRS and CDR2 as YFSETQ. The CDR3 consists of 15 residues. Trimming left V 5 bases short and J 1 base short, with 14 bases between. CDR3 coding DNA: TGCGCCAGCAGGAGGTTCCCTCGGGGCACAGATACGCAGTATTTT. Its translation is CASRRFPRGTDTQYF.

The chain has TRBV18 and TRBJ2-5; no clear D. Germline-derived CDR1 and CDR2 are KGHSH and LQKENI. Trimming shortened V by 2 bases and J by 1 base, and 11 bases separated the two germline ends. This CDR3 region has 15 residues. CDR3 in DNA: TGTGCCAGCTCACCAGCGGCTCGATCCCAAGAGACCCAGTACTTC. It encodes CASSPAARSQETQYF.

The chain links TRBV5-6 to TRBJ2-3; a weak D match, TRBD2 (6 bases). The CDR3 spans 18 residues. Per the germline V gene, CDR1 is SGHDT and CDR2 is YYEEEE. Trimming shortened V by 3 bases and J by 3 bases, and 23 bases separated the two germline ends. The CDR3 nucleotides read TGTGCCAGCAGCTCCCAGACCTTGGCGGGGATACTTACAGATACGCAGTATTTT. Translation: CASSSQTLAGILTDTQYF.

The chain is built from TRBV7-2 and TRBJ2-7; D unresolved. Per germline, CDR1 SGHTA and CDR2 FQGNSA. The ends were cut back, 2 bases at V and 2 bases at J, with 10 bases in the middle. The CDR3 is 14 amino acids. As DNA, the CDR3 is TGTGCCAGCAGCTTATGGGCAAAACCCTACGAGCAGTACTTC. Translating gives CASSLWAKPYEQYF.

In its sample, this clonotype was seen once. The V and J genes are TRBV7-2 and TRBJ2-1, with 12 positions matching TRBD2. Losses at the gene ends were 7 bases for V and 5 bases for J; bases not matched to a gene: 15. Looked up from germline, CDR1 is SGHTA and CDR2 is FQGNSA. This CDR3 comprises 18 residues. The CDR3 DNA sequence: TGTGCCAGCAACTCGAAGACTAGCGGGGGCCTTATAAACAATGAGCAGTTCTTC. The encoded protein is CASNSKTSGGLINNEQFF.

Points on this clonotype: Its ends do not fully match the called genes, so a read error is possible. The chain joins TRBV24-1 to TRBJ2-6, with a possible D match to TRBD1 (5 bases). The germline CDR1 and CDR2 sequences are KGHDR and SFDVKD. The CDR3 totals 16 residues. CDR3 protein: CATSTQGVSGANGLTF. CDR3 DNA sequence: TGTGCCACCAGTACCCAGGGCGTATCTGGGGCCAACGGCCTGACTTTC.

V usage is TRBV12-3 or TRBV12-4 and J usage is TRBJ1-1, with 9 bases aligning to TRBD1. With V trimmed by 6 bases and J by 5 bases, 10 bases remained unmatched. The CDR3 totals 15 residues. This CDR3 is CASRPGQGGVTEAFF. Written as DNA, the CDR3 is TGTGCCAGCAGGCCGGGACAGGGAGGTGTAACTGAAGCTTTCTTT.